This T cell receptor beta chain emerged from a study of OX40 agonist ivuxolimab in advanced cancers. Study results and limitations: The CD4+ and CD8+ T cells in the blood had expanded clonally by week 6 at 0.1 to 3.0 mg/kg. On average, CD8+ T cells showed a greater number of expanded clones than CD4+.

To note about this clone: What it binds is not known.

The CDR3 consists of 15 residues. The trim removed 4 bases at V and 1 base at J, leaving 3 bases unmatched. CDR1 LGHNA and CDR2 YNFKEQ come from the germline V gene. The assay was immunoSEQ multiplex PCR, and TCRdb's table has in-frame clones only and misses some. The table records roughly 49,000 clones, 80% to 90% of them present only once. If patients had autoimmune disease history or systemic immunosuppression, they were excluded. The sample here was CD4+ or CD8+ T cells sorted from blood, taken in a trial of the OX40 agonist ivuxolimab. The V call is TRBV4-2, the J call TRBJ2-2, with TRBD2 matching over 7 bases. The sequence came from an adult with an advanced solid tumor such as melanoma, head and neck, liver or kidney cancer. The CDR3 loop reads CASSPSGGNTGELFF. CDR3 coding DNA: TGTGCCAGCAGCCCCTCGGGGGGGAACACCGGGGAGCTGTTTTTT.